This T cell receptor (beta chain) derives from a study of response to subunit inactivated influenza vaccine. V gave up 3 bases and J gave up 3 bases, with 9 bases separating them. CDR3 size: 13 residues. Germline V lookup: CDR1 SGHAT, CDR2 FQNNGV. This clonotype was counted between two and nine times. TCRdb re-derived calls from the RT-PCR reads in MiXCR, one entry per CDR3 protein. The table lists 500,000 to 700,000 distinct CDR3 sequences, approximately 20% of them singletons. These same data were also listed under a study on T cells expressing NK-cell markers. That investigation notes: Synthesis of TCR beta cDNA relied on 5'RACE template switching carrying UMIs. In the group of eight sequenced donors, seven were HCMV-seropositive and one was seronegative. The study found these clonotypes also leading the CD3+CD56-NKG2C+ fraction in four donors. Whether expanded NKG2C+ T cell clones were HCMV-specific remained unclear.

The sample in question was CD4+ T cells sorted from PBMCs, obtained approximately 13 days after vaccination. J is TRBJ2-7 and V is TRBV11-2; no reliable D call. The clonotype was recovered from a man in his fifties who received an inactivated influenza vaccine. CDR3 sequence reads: CASSFSPDYEQYF. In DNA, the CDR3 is TGTGCCAGCAGCTTCTCGCCCGACTACGAGCAGTACTTC.